Each of the 22 T cell receptor beta chains below was sequenced from the same sample in a study of graft-versus-host responses after intestinal transplantation. This table comes from immunoSEQ multiplex PCR, and its TCRdb copy is limited to in-frame clones, with some not included. Among 25,000 to 30,000 clones listed, 85% to 95% were seen once. The input for sequencing was PBMCs, taken 66 days after intestinal transplant. Every receptor here comes from a human patient who received an intestinal transplant, so some T cells may come from the graft donor.

This sequence joins TRBV6-4 and TRBJ1-1; no clear D. The CDR3 contains 13 residues. Germline CDR1 and CDR2: MRHNA and SNTAGT. Deletions cut 4 bases from V and 1 base from J, with 7 bases between. The CDR3 protein is CASSATENTEAFF. The CDR3 nucleotides read TGTGCCAGCAGTGCGACCGAGAACACTGAAGCTTTCTTT.

Concerning this clone: Other DNA sequences within the sample encode an identical CDR3. This chain joins TRBV2 and TRBJ2-2; no clear D gene. Germline-derived CDR1 and CDR2 are SNHLY and FYNNEI. V was pared by 3 bases and J by 5 bases, with 19 bases between. The CDR3 contains 17 residues. The CDR3, as DNA: TGTGCCAGCAGTGAGTTGGTCGGCGGCCCGGGTACCGGGGAGCTGTTTTTT. Residues: CASSELVGGPGTGELFF.

V usage is TRBV7-9 and J usage is TRBJ2-1; D perhaps matches TRBD2 (6 bases). Between the trimmed V and J ends, which lost 7 bases and 12 bases, there was a span of 16 bases. Looked up from germline, CDR1 is SEHNR and CDR2 is FQNEAQ (reference sequence). This CDR3 region has 12 residues. The CDR3 sequence is CASTRGGTRQFF. The DNA for the CDR3 is TGTGCCAGCACCCGAGGTGGGACTCGGCAGTTCTTC.

This clone showed up just once. The chain carries TRBV6-6 and TRBJ2-5; 7 bases fit TRBD2. Germline V gives CDR1 MNHNY, CDR2 SVGAGI (reference sequence). The CDR3 is 12 residues long. With V trimmed by 7 bases and J by 3 bases, 2 bases remained unmatched. CDR3 sequence: CASTGTKETQYF. The CDR3 DNA reads TGTGCCAGCACCGGGACTAAAGAGACCCAGTACTTC.

The chain carries TRBV14 and TRBJ2-3; D is undetermined. The germline V gene has CDR1 SGHDN and CDR2 FVKESK. This CDR3 has 13 residues. V was clipped by 1 base and J by 2 bases, with 4 bases between them. The CDR3 reads CASSQGDTDTQYF. The CDR3 DNA reads as TGTGCCAGCAGCCAAGGAGACACAGATACGCAGTATTTT.

The gene calls are TRBV5-1 and TRBJ1-6; D is perhaps TRBD1 (6 bases). Germline V CDR1 and CDR2: SGHRS, YFSETQ. The CDR3 is 15 residues long. The V and J ends lost 6 bases and 0 bases respectively, with 10 bases between them. The CDR3 DNA reads as TGCGCCAGCACCGACAGGAGCTCCTATAATTCACCCCTCCACTTT. Its protein product is CASTDRSSYNSPLHF.

This clone was counted a single time. The chain couples TRBV29-1 to TRBJ2-4; the D is unclear. This CDR3 spans 12 amino acids. Looked up from germline, CDR1 is SQVTM and CDR2 is ANQGSEA. V lost 7 bases to trimming and J lost 7 bases, with 14 bases between them. CDR3 loop: CSAVRATNIQYF. CDR3 bases: TGCAGCGCAGTTAGGGCGACGAACATTCAGTACTTC.

The rearrangement links TRBV12-5 to TRBJ1-3, with TRBD1 matching over 7 bases. V was pared by 1 base and J by 4 bases, with 7 bases of the junction left unmatched. CDR1 and CDR2 from the germline V gene are LGHNT and FRNRAP. The CDR3 has 16 residues. CDR3 protein: CASGLALTGAGNTIYF. CDR3 in DNA: TGTGCTAGTGGTTTGGCCTTAACAGGGGCCGGAAACACCATATATTTT.

The chain combines TRBV5-1 with TRBJ2-5; either TRBD1 or TRBD2 may supply D (5 bases each). V lost 0 bases to trimming and J lost 2 bases, with 8 bases between them. The CDR3 sequence is 14 residues long. Per germline, CDR1 SGHRS and CDR2 YFSETQ. In nucleotides, the CDR3 is TGCGCCAGCAGCTTGGTGGGGGTGCAAGAGACCCAGTACTTC. The encoded protein is CASSLVGVQETQYF. The variable domain in full, with the rest retrieved from reference TRBV5-1 and TRBJ2-5, is KAGVTQTPRYLIKTRGQQVTLSCSPISGHRSVSWYQQTPGQGLQFLFEYFSETQRNKGNFPGRFSGRQFSNSRSEMNVSTLELGDSALYLCASSLVGVQETQYFGPGTRLLVL.

CDR3 nucleotides: TGTGCCAGCAGCTCCTTTTCGACAGGGATCGAGCAGTACTTC. Its translation: CASSSFSTGIEQYF. The V call is TRBV5-8, the J call TRBJ2-5; 7 bases fit TRBD1. The J call is in doubt because the DNA end fits TRBJ2-7 better. The germline V gene encodes CDR1 SGHTS and CDR2 YDEGEE. The CDR3 loop spans 14 amino acids.

V gene TRBV4-1 combines with J gene TRBJ2-2; D call uncertain. Germline values: CDR1 MGHRA, CDR2 YSYEKL. Trimming removed 4 bases from V and 1 base from J, with 7 bases in between. The CDR3 extends over 14 amino acids. DNA of the CDR3: TGCGCCAGCAGCCTAACAAGGAACACCGGGGAGCTGTTTTTT. It is translated as CASSLTRNTGELFF.

CDR3: CATPRQGSNYGYTF. The CDR3 DNA sequence: TGTGCCACCCCGAGACAGGGATCAAACTATGGCTACACCTTC. The V gene is TRBV28, the J gene TRBJ1-2, with TRBD1 matching 7 bases. Germline CDR1 MDHEN, CDR2 SYDVKM. The CDR3 contains 14 residues. The J segment lost 2 bases and the V segment lost 10 bases, leaving 10 bases of the junction unmatched.

The CDR3 is CASSKLEGSEAFF. The CDR3 coding sequence is TGTGCCAGCAGCAAATTAGAGGGAAGCGAAGCTTTCTTT. V and J are TRBV21-1 and TRBJ1-1. TRBV21-1 is reported as a pseudogene. The CDR3 is 13 residues long.

This rearrangement joins TRBV19 to TRBJ1-1, with 9 bases identical to TRBD1. The CDR3 is 15 amino acids. Unmatched junction bases numbered 2, after V lost 3 bases and J lost 0 bases. Germline V gene data show CDR1 as LNHDA and CDR2 as SQIVND (reference sequence). The CDR3 DNA follows: TGTGCCAGTAGTATTGGACAGGGGATGAACACTGAAGCTTTCTTT. Its translation is CASSIGQGMNTEAFF.

This sequence joins TRBV5-6 and TRBJ2-1, with TRBD2 matching over 8 bases. CDR3 size: 15 residues. Germline-derived CDR1 and CDR2 are SGHDT and YYEEEE. With 1 base clipped from V and 6 bases from J, the junction kept 6 bases outside the gene matches. The CDR3: CASSLISGMFNEQFF. CDR3 nucleotides: TGTGCCAGCAGCTTGATTAGCGGGATGTTCAATGAGCAGTTCTTC.

The chain joins TRBV5-1 to TRBJ2-3; TRBD2 is a possible D gene (6 bases). The CDR3 totals 14 residues. The germline gives CDR1 SGHRS, CDR2 YFSETQ. The germline V and J ends were trimmed by 0 bases and 5 bases, with 10 bases remaining between them. DNA of the CDR3: TGCGCCAGCAGCTTGGTCGGCGGGGTAGATACGCAGTATTTT. Translated, it gives CASSLVGGVDTQYF.

The chain employs TRBV5-6 and TRBJ2-1; a weak D match, TRBD2 (6 bases). The CDR3 has 12 amino acids. Germline V gives CDR1 SGHDT, CDR2 YYEEEE. Deletions cut 4 bases from V and 10 bases from J, with 12 bases between. For the CDR3, the DNA is TGTGCCAGCAGCAATAACCTAGCGGAGCAGTTCTTC. Translating gives CASSNNLAEQFF.

The V gene is TRBV27, the J gene TRBJ1-1, with D possibly being TRBD1 (5 bases). V was pared by 6 bases and J by 1 base, with 18 bases between. The CDR3 consists of 16 residues. Germline CDR1 reads MNHEY; CDR2 reads SMNVEV (reference sequence). This CDR3 reads CASRALSGASNTEAFF. Here the CDR3 DNA reads TGTGCCAGCAGGGCTCTGAGTGGGGCGTCGAACACTGAAGCTTTCTTT.

The CDR3 spells CASSWGLSGGTYNEQFF. For the CDR3, the DNA is TGTGCCAGCAGTTGGGGGTTGAGTGGGGGCACCTACAATGAGCAGTTCTTC. V usage is TRBV27 and J usage is TRBJ2-1; D may be TRBD1 (6 bases). The germline V gene has CDR1 MNHEY and CDR2 SMNVEV (reference sequence). This CDR3 region has 17 residues. Trimming pared 4 bases from V and 2 bases from J, leaving 18 bases between.

The chain carries TRBV5-1 and TRBJ2-7; weak D call: TRBD1 (7 bases). Trimming pared 2 bases from V and 4 bases from J, leaving 13 bases between. Germline V gene sequence: CDR1 SGHRS, CDR2 YFSETQ. The CDR3 has 14 residues. The CDR3 bases are TGCGCCAGCAGCTTTGGAGGGGGCCGGTACGAGCAGTACTTC. It encodes CASSFGGGRYEQYF.

The V and J genes are TRBV5-1 and TRBJ2-1; D might be TRBD1 (5 bases). V shed 0 bases and J shed 7 bases, with 32 bases lying between them. Germline CDR1 SGHRS, CDR2 YFSETQ. The CDR3 covers 21 residues. CDR3 protein: CASSLVVQGRAYKISLNEQFF. The CDR3 nucleotides read TGCGCCAGCAGCTTGGTAGTTCAGGGCAGGGCTTACAAAATTTCGTTGAATGAGCAGTTCTTC. The whole variable domain, filled in from reference TRBV5-1 and TRBJ2-1, reads KAGVTQTPRYLIKTRGQQVTLSCSPISGHRSVSWYQQTPGQGLQFLFEYFSETQRNKGNFPGRFSGRQFSNSRSEMNVSTLELGDSALYLCASSLVVQGRAYKISLNEQFFGPGTRLTVL.

This rearrangement joins TRBV14 to TRBJ2-1; 10 positions agree with TRBD2. This CDR3 region has 19 residues. Germline CDR1 reads SGHDN; CDR2 reads FVKESK. V gave up 0 bases and J gave up 1 base; unmatched junction bases: 9. As DNA, the CDR3 is TGTGCCAGCAGCCAAGAACCCATGCTAGCGGGAGTTTCCTACAATGAGCAGTTCTTC. Protein: CASSQEPMLAGVSYNEQFF.